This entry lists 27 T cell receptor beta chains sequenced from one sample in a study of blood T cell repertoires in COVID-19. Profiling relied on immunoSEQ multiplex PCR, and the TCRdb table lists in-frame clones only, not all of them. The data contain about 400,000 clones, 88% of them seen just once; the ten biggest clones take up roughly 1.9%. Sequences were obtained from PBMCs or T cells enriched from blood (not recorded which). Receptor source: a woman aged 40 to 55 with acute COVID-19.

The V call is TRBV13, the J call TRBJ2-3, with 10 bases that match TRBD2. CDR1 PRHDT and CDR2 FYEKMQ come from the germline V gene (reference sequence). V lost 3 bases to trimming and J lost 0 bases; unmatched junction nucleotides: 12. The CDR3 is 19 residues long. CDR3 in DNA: TGTGCCAGCAGCTTTGGTAGCGGGGGGCCGCGGGGCAGCACAGATACGCAGTATTTT. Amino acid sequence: CASSFGSGGPRGSTDTQYF.

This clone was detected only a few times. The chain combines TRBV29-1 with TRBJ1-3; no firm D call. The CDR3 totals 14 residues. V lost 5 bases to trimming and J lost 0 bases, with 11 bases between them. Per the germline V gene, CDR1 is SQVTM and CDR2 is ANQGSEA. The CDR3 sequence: CSVTLSLSGNTIYF. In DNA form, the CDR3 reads TGCAGCGTTACCCTGAGTCTCTCTGGAAACACCATATATTTT.

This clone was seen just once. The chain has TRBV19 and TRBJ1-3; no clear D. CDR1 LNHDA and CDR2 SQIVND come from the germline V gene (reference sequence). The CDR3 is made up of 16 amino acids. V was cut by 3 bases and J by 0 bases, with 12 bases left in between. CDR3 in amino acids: CASSIPAGNSGNTIYF. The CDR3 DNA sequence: TGTGCCAGTAGTATCCCGGCAGGCAACTCTGGAAACACCATATATTTT.

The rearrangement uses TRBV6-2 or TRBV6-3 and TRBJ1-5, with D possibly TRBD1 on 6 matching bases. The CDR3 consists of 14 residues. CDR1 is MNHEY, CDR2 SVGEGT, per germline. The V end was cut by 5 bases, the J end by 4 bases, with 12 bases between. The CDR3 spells CASSLQGWNQPQHF. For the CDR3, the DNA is TGTGCCAGCAGTCTACAGGGTTGGAATCAGCCCCAGCATTTT.

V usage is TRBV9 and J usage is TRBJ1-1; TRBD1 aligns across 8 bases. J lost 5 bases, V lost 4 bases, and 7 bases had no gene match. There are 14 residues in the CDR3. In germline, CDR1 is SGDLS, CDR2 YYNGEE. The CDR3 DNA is TGTGCCAGCAGCCCCAGGACAGGGAGGACTGAAGCTTTCTTT. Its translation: CASSPRTGRTEAFF. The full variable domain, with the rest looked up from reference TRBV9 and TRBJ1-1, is DSGVTQTPKHLITATGQRVTLRCSPRSGDLSVYWYQQSLDQGLQFLIQYYNGEERAKGNILERFSAQQFPDLHSELNLSSLELGDSALYFCASSPRTGRTEAFFGQGTRLTVV.

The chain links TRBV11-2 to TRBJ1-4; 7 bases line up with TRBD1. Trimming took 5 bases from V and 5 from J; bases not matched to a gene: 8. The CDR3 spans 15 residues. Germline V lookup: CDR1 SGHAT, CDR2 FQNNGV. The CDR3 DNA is TGTGCCAGCAGCGACTCCGGGACAGCCAATGAAAAACTGTTTTTT. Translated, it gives CASSDSGTANEKLFF.

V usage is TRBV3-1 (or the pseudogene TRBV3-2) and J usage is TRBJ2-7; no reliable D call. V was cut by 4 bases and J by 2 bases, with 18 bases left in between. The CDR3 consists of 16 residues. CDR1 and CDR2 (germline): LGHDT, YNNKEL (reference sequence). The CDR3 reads CASSPHRPVAAYEQYF. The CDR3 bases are TGTGCCAGCAGCCCCCACCGTCCGGTAGCCGCCTACGAGCAGTACTTC.

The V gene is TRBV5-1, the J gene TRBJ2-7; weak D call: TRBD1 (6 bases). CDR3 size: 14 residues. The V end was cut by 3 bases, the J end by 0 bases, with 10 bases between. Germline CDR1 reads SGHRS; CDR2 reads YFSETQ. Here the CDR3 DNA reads TGCGCCAGCAGCTATGACAGGTTCTCCTACGAGCAGTACTTC. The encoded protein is CASSYDRFSYEQYF.

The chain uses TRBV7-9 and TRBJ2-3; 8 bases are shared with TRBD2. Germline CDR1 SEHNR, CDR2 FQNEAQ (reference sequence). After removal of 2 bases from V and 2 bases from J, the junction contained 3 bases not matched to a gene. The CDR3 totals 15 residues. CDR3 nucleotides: TGTGCCAGCAGCTTAAGCGGGGGAACCACAGATACGCAGTATTTT. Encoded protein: CASSLSGGTTDTQYF.

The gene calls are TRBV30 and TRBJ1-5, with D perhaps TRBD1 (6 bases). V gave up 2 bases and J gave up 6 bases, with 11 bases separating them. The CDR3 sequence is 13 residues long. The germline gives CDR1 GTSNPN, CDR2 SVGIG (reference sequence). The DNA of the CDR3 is TGTGCCTGGAGTTGGGGGCAGGGTCAGCCCCAGCATTTT. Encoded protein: CAWSWGQGQPQHF.

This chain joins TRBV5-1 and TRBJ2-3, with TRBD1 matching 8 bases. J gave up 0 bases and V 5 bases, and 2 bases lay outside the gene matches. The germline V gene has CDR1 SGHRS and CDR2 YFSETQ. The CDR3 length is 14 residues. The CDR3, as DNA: TGCGCCAGCAGAAGGACAGGGAGCACAGATACGCAGTATTTT. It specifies CASRRTGSTDTQYF. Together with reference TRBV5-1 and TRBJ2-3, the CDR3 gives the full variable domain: KAGVTQTPRYLIKTRGQQVTLSCSPISGHRSVSWYQQTPGQGLQFLFEYFSETQRNKGNFPGRFSGRQFSNSRSEMNVSTLELGDSALYLCASRRTGSTDTQYFGPGTRLTVL.

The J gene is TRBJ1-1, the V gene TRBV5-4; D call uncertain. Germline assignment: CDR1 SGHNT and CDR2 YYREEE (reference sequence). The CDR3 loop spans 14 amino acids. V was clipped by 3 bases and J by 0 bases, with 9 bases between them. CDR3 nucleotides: TGTGCCAGCAGCTGGGGAGGGTTGAACACTGAAGCTTTCTTT. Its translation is CASSWGGLNTEAFF.

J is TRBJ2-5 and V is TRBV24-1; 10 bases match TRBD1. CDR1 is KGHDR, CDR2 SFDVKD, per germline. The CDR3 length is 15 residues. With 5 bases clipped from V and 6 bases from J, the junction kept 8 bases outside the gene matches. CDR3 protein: CATSGPGQGLQTQYF. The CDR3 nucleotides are TGTGCCACCAGTGGTCCGGGACAGGGGTTACAGACCCAGTACTTC.

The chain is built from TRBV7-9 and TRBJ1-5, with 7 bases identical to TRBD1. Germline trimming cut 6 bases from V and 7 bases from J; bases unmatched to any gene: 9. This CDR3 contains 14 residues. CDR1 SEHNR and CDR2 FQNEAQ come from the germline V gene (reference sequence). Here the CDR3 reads CASSSPGQRQPQHF. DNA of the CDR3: TGTGCCAGCAGTTCTCCGGGACAGAGGCAGCCCCAGCATTTT.

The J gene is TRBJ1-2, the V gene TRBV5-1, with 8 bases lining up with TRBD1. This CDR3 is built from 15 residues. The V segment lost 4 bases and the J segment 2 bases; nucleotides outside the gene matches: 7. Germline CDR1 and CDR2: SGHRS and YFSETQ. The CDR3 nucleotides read TGCGCCAGCAGCCCGTTTGGGGACAGGAACTATGGCTACACCTTC. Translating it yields CASSPFGDRNYGYTF.

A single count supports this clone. For the CDR3, the DNA is TGCGCCAGCAGCCGCGGCGGGGGGGGCCCTGGAGATACGCAGTATTTT. This sequence encodes CASSRGGGGPGDTQYF. J is TRBJ2-3 and V is TRBV5-1; the match to TRBD2 covers 9 bases. The CDR3 sequence is 16 residues long. V shed 4 bases and J 5 bases; nucleotides not matched to a gene: 11. CDR1 and CDR2 (germline): SGHRS, YFSETQ. Full variable domain (remainder filled in from reference TRBV5-1 and TRBJ2-3): KAGVTQTPRYLIKTRGQQVTLSCSPISGHRSVSWYQQTPGQGLQFLFEYFSETQRNKGNFPGRFSGRQFSNSRSEMNVSTLELGDSALYLCASSRGGGGPGDTQYFGPGTRLTVL.

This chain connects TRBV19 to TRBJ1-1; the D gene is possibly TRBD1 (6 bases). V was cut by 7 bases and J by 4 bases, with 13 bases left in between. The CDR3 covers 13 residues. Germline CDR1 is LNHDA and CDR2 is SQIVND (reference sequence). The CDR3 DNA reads TGTGCCAGTACCGTAGACAGGACCACTGAAGCTTTCTTT. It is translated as CASTVDRTTEAFF.

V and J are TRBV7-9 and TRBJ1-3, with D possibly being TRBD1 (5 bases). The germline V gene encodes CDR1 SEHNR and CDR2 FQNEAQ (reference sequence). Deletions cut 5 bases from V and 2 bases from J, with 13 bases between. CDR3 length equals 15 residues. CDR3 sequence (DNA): TGTGCCAGCAGCCCAGCACAGGCGGCTGGAAACACCATATATTTT. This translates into CASSPAQAAGNTIYF.

CDR3 in DNA: TGTGCCAGCAGTGAAAGGACTAGCGGGGCTAATGAGCAGTTCTTC. It is translated as CASSERTSGANEQFF. The genes are TRBV2 and TRBJ2-1; TRBD2 matches 12 bases. V shed 2 bases, J shed 7 bases, and the junction held 3 bases outside the gene matches. The CDR3 runs 15 residues. Germline assignment: CDR1 SNHLY and CDR2 FYNNEI.

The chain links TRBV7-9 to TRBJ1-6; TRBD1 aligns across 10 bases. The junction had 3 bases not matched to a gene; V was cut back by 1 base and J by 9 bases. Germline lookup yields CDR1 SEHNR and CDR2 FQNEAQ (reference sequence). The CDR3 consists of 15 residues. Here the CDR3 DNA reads TGTGCCAGCAGCTTAGAGACAGGGGGCGCTTCACCCCTCCACTTT. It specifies CASSLETGGASPLHF.

The CDR3 DNA reads TGTGCCAGCAGCCACCCCCGGGGTTCCTACAATGAGCAGTTCTTC. It codes for CASSHPRGSYNEQFF. The rearrangement uses TRBV7-9 and TRBJ2-1; D is perhaps TRBD2 (5 bases). Trimming took off 5 bases at V and 1 base at J, with 12 bases between the two ends. The CDR3 extends over 15 amino acids. Germline CDR1 reads SEHNR; CDR2 reads FQNEAQ (reference sequence).

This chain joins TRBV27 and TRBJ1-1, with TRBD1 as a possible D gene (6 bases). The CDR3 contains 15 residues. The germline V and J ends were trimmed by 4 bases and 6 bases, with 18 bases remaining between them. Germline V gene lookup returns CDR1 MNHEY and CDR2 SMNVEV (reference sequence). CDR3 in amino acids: CASSSPTTGYAEAFF. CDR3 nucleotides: TGTGCCAGCAGTTCCCCAACCACAGGGTATGCTGAAGCTTTCTTT.

In DNA, the CDR3 is TGCAGTGCTAGCCAGGGTCGTGGCTACACCTTC. It is translated as CSASQGRGYTF. The chain joins TRBV20-1 to TRBJ1-2; a weak D match, TRBD1 (5 bases). Germline lookup yields CDR1 DFQATT and CDR2 SNEGSKA (reference sequence). Trimming pared 3 bases from V and 7 bases from J, leaving 9 bases between. The CDR3 length is 11 residues.

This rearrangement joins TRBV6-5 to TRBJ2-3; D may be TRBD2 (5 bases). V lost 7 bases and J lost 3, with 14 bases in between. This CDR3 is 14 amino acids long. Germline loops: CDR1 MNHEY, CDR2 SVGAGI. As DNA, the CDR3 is TGTGCCAGCACTGGGGTTAGGGAGACAGATACGCAGTATTTT. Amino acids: CASTGVRETDTQYF.

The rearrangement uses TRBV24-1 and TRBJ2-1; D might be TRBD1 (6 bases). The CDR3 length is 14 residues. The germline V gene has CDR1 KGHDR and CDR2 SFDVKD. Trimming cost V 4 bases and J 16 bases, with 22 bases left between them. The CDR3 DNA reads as TGTGCCACCAGTGACACCCGTCAGGACAGCGTCTTTTTCTTC. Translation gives CATSDTRQDSVFFF.

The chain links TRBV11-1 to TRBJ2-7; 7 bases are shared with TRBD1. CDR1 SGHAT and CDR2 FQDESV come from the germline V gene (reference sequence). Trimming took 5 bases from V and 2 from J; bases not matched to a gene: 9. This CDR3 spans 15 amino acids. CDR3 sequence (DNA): TGTGCCAGCAGCCGGACAGGCACAAACACCTACGAGCAGTACTTC. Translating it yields CASSRTGTNTYEQYF.

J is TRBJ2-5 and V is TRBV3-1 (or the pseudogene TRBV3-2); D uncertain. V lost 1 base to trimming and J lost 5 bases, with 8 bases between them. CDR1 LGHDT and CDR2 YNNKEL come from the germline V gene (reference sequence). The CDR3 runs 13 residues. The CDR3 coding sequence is TGTGCCAGCAGCCAAGGGCCGATTGAGACCCAGTACTTC. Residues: CASSQGPIETQYF.